This is a list of T cell receptor beta chains from one sample in a study of identifying expanded T cells in peripheral blood. The assay was immunoSEQ multiplex PCR, and TCRdb's table has in-frame clones only and misses some. The data hold 97,000 or so clones, with approximately 88% observed a single time. Sequenced sample: blood. Receptors originate from a person aged 18 to 70 in good health. The CDR3 runs from the conserved cysteine through the conserved F or W. D genes are given only for firm matches. Rows give clone size only sometimes, using once, few, many, or a class for an expanded clone.

TRBV19	TRBD1	-	TRBJ2-3	TGTGCCAGTAGTATGGACAGGGCGATACACACAGATACGCAGTATTTT	CASSMDRAIHTDTQYF
TRBV18	-	-	TRBJ2-7	TGTGCCAGCTCCCAGGGACTGGACTACGAGCAGTACTTC	CASSQGLDYEQYF
TRBV7-9	TRBD2	-	TRBJ2-7	TGTGCCAGCAGCTTAGGCCTAGCGGGAGGAGGGCAGTACTTC	CASSLGLAGGGQYF
TRBV7-9	-	-	TRBJ1-5	TGTGCCAGCAGCGCCGACAGTACTCAGCCCCAGCATTTT	CASSADSTQPQHF
TRBV7-8	-	-	TRBJ2-3	TGTGCCAGCAGCCAGGGACGTACAGATACGCAGTATTTT	CASSQGRTDTQYF
TRBV19	TRBD2	-	TRBJ2-7	TGTGCCAGTAGTCCGCGCCAGGGAGGGACCTACGAGCAGTACTTC	CASSPRQGGTYEQYF
TRBV19	TRBD1	-	TRBJ2-7	TGTGCCAGTAGTTCCGACAGGGGGGCCTACGAAGGGCAGTACTTC	CASSSDRGAYEGQYF
TRBV4-1	TRBD1	-	TRBJ2-2	TGCGCCAGCAGCCAAGATTACCAGGGGGCGAGCACCGGGGAGCTGTTTTTT	CASSQDYQGASTGELFF
TRBV18	-	few	TRBJ1-5	TGTGCCAGCTCACGAGACGCCAGGGGAGGTGGGCCCCAGCATTTT	CASSRDARGGGPQHF
TRBV5-5	-	-	TRBJ2-5	TGTGCCAGCAGCTTGGTATCGGGGGCCCAAGAGACCCAGTACTTC	CASSLVSGAQETQYF
TRBV4-2	-	-	TRBJ1-5	TGTGCCAGCAGCCTTTCACAGGGTGAAGGCAATCAGCCCCAGCATTTT	CASSLSQGEGNQPQHF
TRBV28	TRBD2	-	TRBJ2-5	TGTGCCAGCAGTTCCATCGGGACTAGCGGAGAAGAGACCCAGTACTTC	CASSSIGTSGEETQYF
TRBV5-4	TRBD1	once	TRBJ1-2	TGTGCCAGCAGTGGGGACAGGGCTAACTATGGCTACACCTTC	CASSGDRANYGYTF
TRBV9	-	-	TRBJ2-1	TGTGCCAGCAGCGTAGAGGGGTGGAATGAGCAGTTCTTC	CASSVEGWNEQFF
TRBV5-4	-	-	TRBJ1-2	TGTGCCAGCAGCCCCACCGGTGGCTACACCTTC	CASSPTGGYTF
TRBV19	-	once	TRBJ2-7	TGTGCCAGTAGGGACTCGACGAGAGGCCACGAGCAGTACTTC	CASRDSTRGHEQYF
TRBV29-1	-	-	TRBJ2-5	TGCAGTTTGGGGACGGGACAACACCAAGAGACCCAGTACTTC	CSLGTGQHQETQYF
TRBV18	TRBD1	-	TRBJ1-4	TGTGCCAGCTCACCCGGGACAGGGATCGAAAAACTGTTTTTT	CASSPGTGIEKLFF
TRBV28	-	-	TRBJ1-2	TGTGCCAGCAGCTTCTACTCCCGCGGGCTCCAAGGGCACTATGGCTACACCTTC	CASSFYSRGLQGHYGYTF
TRBV23-1	-	-	TRBJ2-4	TGCGCCAGCAGTCACGGACAAAGGGCGACCAAAAACATTCAGTACTTC	CASSHGQRATKNIQYF
TRBV6-5	-	-	TRBJ2-7	TGTGCCAGCAGTTACTCGCCAGGGGATTACGAGCAGTACTTC	CASSYSPGDYEQYF
TRBV5-1	TRBD1	-	TRBJ2-7	TGCGCCAGCAGCTGGGAACAGGGGGCGTCTTCGAGGTCCTACGAGCAGTACTTC	CASSWEQGASSRSYEQYF
TRBV6-6	TRBD2	-	TRBJ2-3	TGTGCCAGCAGTTACGGCGGGGGGGCGAAAGATACGCAGTATTTT	CASSYGGGAKDTQYF
TRBV7-3	-	-	TRBJ2-6	TGTGCCAGCAGCTTAACGTTGTTTATGGGGTCTGGGGCCAACGTCCTGACTTTC	CASSLTLFMGSGANVLTF
TRBV4-1	TRBD1	once	TRBJ1-2	TGCGCCAGCAGACGAGGACAGGACCTCCTCTATGGCTACACCTTC	CASRRGQDLLYGYTF
TRBV28	-	-	TRBJ1-1	TGTGCCAGCAGTTTGTCGTTTCGGGCAGGGAGGACTGAAGCTTTCTTT	CASSLSFRAGRTEAFF
TRBV19	-	-	TRBJ2-1	TGTGCCACCTCATTCGGGGACAATGAGCAGTTCTTC	CATSFGDNEQFF
TRBV6-5	TRBD1	-	TRBJ1-2	TGTGCCAGCAGGGCCGACAGGGGGTATCGCTATGGCTACACCTTC	CASRADRGYRYGYTF
TRBV28	-	-	TRBJ1-4	TGTGCCAGCAGTTCATTTAATGAAAAACTGTTTTTT	CASSSFNEKLFF
TRBV19	TRBD2	-	TRBJ2-2	TGTGCCAGTAGTGGACTAGCGGGGGGCACGAACACCGGGGAGCTGTTTTTT	CASSGLAGGTNTGELFF
TRBV4-2	TRBD2	-	TRBJ2-7	TGTGCCAGCAGCCGGAGCGGGGGGAGCTCCTACGAGCAGTACTTC	CASSRSGGSSYEQYF
TRBV5-6	TRBD2	-	TRBJ2-1	TGTGCCAGCAGCCCAGCGGGAGGGGCGAATGAGCAGTTCTTC	CASSPAGGANEQFF
TRBV5-1	-	-	TRBJ2-7	TGCGCCAGCAGCCTGACTGGGGGACACAGGGTTCCCTACGAGCAGTACTTC	CASSLTGGHRVPYEQYF
TRBV5-1	-	-	TRBJ1-1	TGCGCCAGCACCCTAGGATCTATGAACACTGAAGCTTTCTTT	CASTLGSMNTEAFF
TRBV7-2	TRBD2	-	TRBJ2-3	TGTGCCAGCAGCTTAGGACTAGCGGGGGGCGCTACGCAGTATTTT	CASSLGLAGGATQYF
TRBV6-1	TRBD1	-	TRBJ1-5	TGTGCCAGCAGATCCTCGACAGGGGCCTTTCAGCCCCAGCATTTT	CASRSSTGAFQPQHF
TRBV18	-	once	TRBJ2-4	TGTGCCAGCTCACCAGGGGACCTGTCTTTTCAGTACTTC	CASSPGDLSFQYF
TRBV10-3	-	-	TRBJ1-1	TGTGCCATCACAAGAACCTACATGAACACTGAAGCTTTCTTT	CAITRTYMNTEAFF
TRBV5-1	-	-	TRBJ2-5	TGCGCCAGCAGCTACTTTCAACAAGAGACCCAGTACTTC	CASSYFQQETQYF
TRBV10-2	-	few	TRBJ2-3	TGCGCCAGCAGTGAAGGCGGAGTTAACACAGATACGCAGTATTTT	CASSEGGVNTDTQYF
TRBV2	-	-	TRBJ2-5	TGTGCCAGCCTGGAAAGAGTGGGGACCCAGTACTTC	CASLERVGTQYF
TRBV5-1	TRBD2	-	TRBJ2-1	TGCGCCAGCAGCTTACTAGCGGGGGCGCTTGAGCAGTTCTTC	CASSLLAGALEQFF
TRBV5-1	-	-	TRBJ2-7	TGCGCCAGCAGCTTGGCTGGGAACCCACTCGAGCAGTACTTC	CASSLAGNPLEQYF
TRBV19	-	-	TRBJ1-2	TGTGCCAGTAGTATAGATGATAACTATGGCTACACCTTC	CASSIDDNYGYTF
TRBV27	TRBD2	once	TRBJ2-1	TGTGCCAGCAGTCGTAGCGGGATTCGCGATGAGCAGTTCTTC	CASSRSGIRDEQFF
TRBV7-2	-	few	TRBJ1-6	TGTGCCAGCAGTTCCCGTGGCTATGATAATTCACCCCTCCACTTT	CASSSRGYDNSPLHF